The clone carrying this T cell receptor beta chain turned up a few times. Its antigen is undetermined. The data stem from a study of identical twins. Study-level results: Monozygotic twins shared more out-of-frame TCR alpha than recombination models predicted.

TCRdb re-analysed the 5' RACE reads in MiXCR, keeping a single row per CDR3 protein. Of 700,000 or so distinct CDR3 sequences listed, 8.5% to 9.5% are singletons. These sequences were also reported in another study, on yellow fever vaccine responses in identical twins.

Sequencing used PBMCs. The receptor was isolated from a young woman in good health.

CDR3 region: CASSEGSSNYNEQFF. The DNA of the CDR3 is TGTGCCAGCAGTGAGGGCAGCTCCAACTACAATGAGCAGTTCTTC. The chain recombines TRBV6-1 with TRBJ2-1, with unresolved D. V was shortened by 3 bases and J by 3 bases, with 12 bases between the two germline ends. The germline CDR1 and CDR2 sequences are MNHNS and SASEGT. The CDR3 spans 15 residues.